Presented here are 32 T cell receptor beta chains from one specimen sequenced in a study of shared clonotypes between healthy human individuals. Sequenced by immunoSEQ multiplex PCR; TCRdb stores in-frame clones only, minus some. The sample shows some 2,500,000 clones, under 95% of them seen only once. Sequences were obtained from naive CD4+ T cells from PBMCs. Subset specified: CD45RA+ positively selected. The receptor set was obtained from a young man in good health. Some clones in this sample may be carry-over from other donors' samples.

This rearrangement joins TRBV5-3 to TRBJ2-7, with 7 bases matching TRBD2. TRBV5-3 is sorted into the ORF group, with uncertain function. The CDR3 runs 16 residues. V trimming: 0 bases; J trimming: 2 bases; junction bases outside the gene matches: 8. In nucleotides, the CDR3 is TGTGCCAGAAGCTTGGTTGGGGCGGGAGCCCCCTACGAGCAGTACTTC. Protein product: CARSLVGAGAPYEQYF.

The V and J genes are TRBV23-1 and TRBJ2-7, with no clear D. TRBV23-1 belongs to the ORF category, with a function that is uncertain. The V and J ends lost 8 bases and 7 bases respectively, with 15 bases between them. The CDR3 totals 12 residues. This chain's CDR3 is CASYGVAREQYF. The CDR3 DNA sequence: TGCGCCAGCTATGGGGTCGCGCGGGAGCAGTACTTC.

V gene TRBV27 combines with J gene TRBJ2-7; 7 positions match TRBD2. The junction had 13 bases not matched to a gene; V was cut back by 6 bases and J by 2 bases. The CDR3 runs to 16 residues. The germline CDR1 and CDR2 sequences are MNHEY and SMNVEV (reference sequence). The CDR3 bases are TGTGCCAGCAGCAGCCCCGGGACTACCGCGACCTACGAGCAGTACTTC. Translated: CASSSPGTTATYEQYF.

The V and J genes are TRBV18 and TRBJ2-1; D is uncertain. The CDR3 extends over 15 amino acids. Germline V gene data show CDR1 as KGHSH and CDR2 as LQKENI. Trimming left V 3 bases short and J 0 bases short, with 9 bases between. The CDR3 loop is CASSPVIGSYNEQFF. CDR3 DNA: TGTGCCAGCTCACCCGTTATCGGCTCCTACAATGAGCAGTTCTTC.

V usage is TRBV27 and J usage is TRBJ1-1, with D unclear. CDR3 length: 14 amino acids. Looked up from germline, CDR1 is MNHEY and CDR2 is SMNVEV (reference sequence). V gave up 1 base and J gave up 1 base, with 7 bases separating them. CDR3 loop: CASSLYRTNTEAFF. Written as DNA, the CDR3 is TGTGCCAGCAGTTTATACCGGACGAACACTGAAGCTTTCTTT.

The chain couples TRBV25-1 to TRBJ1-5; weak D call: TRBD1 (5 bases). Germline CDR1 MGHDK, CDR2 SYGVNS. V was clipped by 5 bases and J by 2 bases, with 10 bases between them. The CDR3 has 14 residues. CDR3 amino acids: CASSSPGGNQPQHF. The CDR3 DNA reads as TGTGCCAGCAGTTCCCCGGGGGGCAATCAGCCCCAGCATTTT.

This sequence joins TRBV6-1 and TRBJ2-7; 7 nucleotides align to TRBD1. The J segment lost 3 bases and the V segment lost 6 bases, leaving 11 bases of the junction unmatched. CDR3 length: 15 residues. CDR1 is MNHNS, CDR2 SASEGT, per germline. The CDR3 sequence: CASSGRPGGIYEQYF. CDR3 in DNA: TGTGCCAGCAGCGGAAGGCCAGGGGGTATCTACGAGCAGTACTTC.

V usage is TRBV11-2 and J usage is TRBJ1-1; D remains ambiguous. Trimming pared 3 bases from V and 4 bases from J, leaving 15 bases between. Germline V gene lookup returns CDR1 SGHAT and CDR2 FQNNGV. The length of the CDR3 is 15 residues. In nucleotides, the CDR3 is TGTGCCAGCAGCTTCTCGGGCAGATCAAGCACTGAAGCTTTCTTT. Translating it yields CASSFSGRSSTEAFF. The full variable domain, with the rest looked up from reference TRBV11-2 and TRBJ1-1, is EAGVAQSPRYKIIEKRQSVAFWCNPISGHATLYWYQQILGQGPKLLIQFQNNGVVDDSQLPKDRFSAERLKGVDSTLKIQPAKLEDSAVYLCASSFSGRSSTEAFFGQGTRLTVV.

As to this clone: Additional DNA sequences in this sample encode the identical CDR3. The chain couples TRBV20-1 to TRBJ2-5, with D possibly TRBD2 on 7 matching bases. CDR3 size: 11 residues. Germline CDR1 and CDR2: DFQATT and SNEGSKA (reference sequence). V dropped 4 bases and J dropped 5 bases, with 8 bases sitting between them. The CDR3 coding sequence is TGCAGTGCTACGGGGGGCGAGACCCAGTACTTC. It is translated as CSATGGETQYF.

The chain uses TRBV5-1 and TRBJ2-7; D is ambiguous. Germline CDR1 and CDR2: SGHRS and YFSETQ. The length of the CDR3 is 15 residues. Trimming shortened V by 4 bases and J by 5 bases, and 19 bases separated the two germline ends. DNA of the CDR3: TGCGCCAGCAGCGTCTCATGGGCAGGAACAAACGAGCAGTACTTC. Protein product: CASSVSWAGTNEQYF.

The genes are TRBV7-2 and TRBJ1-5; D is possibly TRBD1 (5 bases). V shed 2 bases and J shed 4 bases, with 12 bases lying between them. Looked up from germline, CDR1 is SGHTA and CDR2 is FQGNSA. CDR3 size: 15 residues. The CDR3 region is CASSLLRDGNQPQHF. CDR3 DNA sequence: TGTGCCAGCAGCTTACTTAGGGACGGTAATCAGCCCCAGCATTTT.

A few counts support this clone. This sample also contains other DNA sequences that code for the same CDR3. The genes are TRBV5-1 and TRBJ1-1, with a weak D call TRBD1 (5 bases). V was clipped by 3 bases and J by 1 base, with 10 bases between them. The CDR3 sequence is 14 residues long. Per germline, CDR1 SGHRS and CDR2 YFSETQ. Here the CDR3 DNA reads TGCGCCAGCAGCTCCCAGGGAGGGAACACTGAAGCTTTCTTT. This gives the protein CASSSQGGNTEAFF.

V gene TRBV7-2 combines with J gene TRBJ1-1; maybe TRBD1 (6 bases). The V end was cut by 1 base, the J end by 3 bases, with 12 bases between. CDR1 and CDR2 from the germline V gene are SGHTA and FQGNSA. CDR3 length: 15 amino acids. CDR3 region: CASSLVWGRDTEAFF. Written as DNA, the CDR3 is TGTGCCAGCAGCTTAGTGTGGGGGCGAGACACTGAAGCTTTCTTT.

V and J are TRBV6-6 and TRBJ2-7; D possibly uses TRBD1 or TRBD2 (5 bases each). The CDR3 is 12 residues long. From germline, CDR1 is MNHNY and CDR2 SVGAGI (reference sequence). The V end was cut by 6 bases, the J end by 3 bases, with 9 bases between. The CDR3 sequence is CASRGRFYEQYF. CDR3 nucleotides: TGTGCCAGCAGGGGACGGTTCTACGAGCAGTACTTC.

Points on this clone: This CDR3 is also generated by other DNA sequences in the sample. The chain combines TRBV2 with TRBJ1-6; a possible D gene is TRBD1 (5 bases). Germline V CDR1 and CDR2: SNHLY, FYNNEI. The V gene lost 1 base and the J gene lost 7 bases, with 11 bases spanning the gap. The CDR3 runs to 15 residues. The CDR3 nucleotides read TGTGCCAGCAGTGAAGGGGGCCGGAAAAATTCACCCCTCCACTTT. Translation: CASSEGGRKNSPLHF.

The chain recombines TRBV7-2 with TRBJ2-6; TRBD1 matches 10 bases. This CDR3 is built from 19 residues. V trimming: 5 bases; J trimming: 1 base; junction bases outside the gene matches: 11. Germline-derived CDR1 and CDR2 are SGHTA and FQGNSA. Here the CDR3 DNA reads TGTGCCAGCAGCCTCCGACAGGGGGCGAACTCTTCTGGGGCCAACGTCCTGACTTTC. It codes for CASSLRQGANSSGANVLTF.

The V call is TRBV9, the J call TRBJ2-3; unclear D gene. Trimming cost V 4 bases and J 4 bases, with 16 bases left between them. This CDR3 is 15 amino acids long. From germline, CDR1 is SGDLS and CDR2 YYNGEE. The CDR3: CASSPHRPDSDTQYF. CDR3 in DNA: TGTGCCAGCAGCCCTCACCGTCCAGACTCAGATACGCAGTATTTT.

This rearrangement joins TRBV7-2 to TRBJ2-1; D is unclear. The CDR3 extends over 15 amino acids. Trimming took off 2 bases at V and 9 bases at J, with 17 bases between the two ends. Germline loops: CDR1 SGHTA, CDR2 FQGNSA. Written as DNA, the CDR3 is TGTGCCAGCAGCTTAACGGCCAATCTAGTTATTGAGCAGTTCTTC. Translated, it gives CASSLTANLVIEQFF. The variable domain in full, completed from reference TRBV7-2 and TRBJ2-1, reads GAGVSQSPSNKVTEKGKDVELRCDPISGHTALYWYRQSLGQGLEFLIYFQGNSAPDKSGLPSDRFSAERTGGSVSTLTIQRTQQEDSAVYLCASSLTANLVIEQFFGPGTRLTVL.

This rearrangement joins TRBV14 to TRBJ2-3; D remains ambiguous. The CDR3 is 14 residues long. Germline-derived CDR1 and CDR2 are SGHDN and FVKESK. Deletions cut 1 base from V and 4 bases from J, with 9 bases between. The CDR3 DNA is TGTGCCAGCAGCCAAGTAGGGTTGGCAGATACGCAGTATTTT. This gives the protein CASSQVGLADTQYF.

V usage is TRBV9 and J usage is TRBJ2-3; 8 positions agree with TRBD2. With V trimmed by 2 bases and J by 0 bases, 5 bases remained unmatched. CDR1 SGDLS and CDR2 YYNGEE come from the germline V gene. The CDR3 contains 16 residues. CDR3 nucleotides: TGTGCCAGCAGCGTTCGCGGGAGGCCCAGCACAGATACGCAGTATTTT. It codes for CASSVRGRPSTDTQYF. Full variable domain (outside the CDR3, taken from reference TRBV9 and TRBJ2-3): DSGVTQTPKHLITATGQRVTLRCSPRSGDLSVYWYQQSLDQGLQFLIQYYNGEERAKGNILERFSAQQFPDLHSELNLSSLELGDSALYFCASSVRGRPSTDTQYFGPGTRLTVL.

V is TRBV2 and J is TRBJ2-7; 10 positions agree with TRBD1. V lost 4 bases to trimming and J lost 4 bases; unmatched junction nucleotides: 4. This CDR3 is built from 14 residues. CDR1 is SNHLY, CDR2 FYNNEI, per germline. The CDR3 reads CASSGGQGRYEQYF. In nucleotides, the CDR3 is TGTGCCAGCAGTGGGGGACAGGGGCGATACGAGCAGTACTTC.

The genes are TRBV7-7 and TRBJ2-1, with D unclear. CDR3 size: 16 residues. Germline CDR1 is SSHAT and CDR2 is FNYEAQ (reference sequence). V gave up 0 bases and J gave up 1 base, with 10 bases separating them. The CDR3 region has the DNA TGTGCCAGCAGCTTAGCGCTGGATTCTTCCTACAATGAGCAGTTCTTC. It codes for CASSLALDSSYNEQFF.

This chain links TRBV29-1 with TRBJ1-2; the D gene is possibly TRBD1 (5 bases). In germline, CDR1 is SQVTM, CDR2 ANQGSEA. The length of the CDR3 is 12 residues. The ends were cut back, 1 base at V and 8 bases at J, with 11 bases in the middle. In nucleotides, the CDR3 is TGCAGCGTTGAAGCGTGGGGGATCGGCTACACCTTC. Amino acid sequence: CSVEAWGIGYTF.

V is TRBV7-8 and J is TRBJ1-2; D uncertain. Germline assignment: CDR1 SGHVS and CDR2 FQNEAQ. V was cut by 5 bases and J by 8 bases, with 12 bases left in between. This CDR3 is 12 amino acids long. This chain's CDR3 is CASSPPAGGYTF. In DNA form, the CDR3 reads TGTGCCAGCAGCCCCCCCGCAGGAGGCTACACCTTC.

The CDR3 here is CASSPWGESNQPQHF. The CDR3 DNA is TGTGCCAGCAGCCCCTGGGGGGAGAGCAATCAGCCCCAGCATTTT. The rearrangement joins TRBV7-6 to TRBJ1-5; maybe TRBD1 (5 bases). The CDR3 loop spans 15 amino acids. The V gene's germline CDR1 is SGHVS and CDR2 FNYEAQ. V was cut by 5 bases and J by 1 base, with 12 bases left in between.

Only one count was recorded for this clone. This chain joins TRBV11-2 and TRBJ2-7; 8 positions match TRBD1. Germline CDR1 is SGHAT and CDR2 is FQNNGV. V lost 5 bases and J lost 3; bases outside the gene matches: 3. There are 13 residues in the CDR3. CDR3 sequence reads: CASSKDRDYEQYF. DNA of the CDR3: TGTGCCAGCAGCAAGGACAGGGACTACGAGCAGTACTTC. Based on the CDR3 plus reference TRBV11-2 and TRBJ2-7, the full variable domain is EAGVAQSPRYKIIEKRQSVAFWCNPISGHATLYWYQQILGQGPKLLIQFQNNGVVDDSQLPKDRFSAERLKGVDSTLKIQPAKLEDSAVYLCASSKDRDYEQYFGPGTRLTVT.

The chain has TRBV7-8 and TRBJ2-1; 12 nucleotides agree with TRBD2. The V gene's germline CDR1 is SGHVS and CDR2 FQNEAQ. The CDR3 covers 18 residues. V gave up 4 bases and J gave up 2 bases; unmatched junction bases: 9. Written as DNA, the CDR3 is TGTGCCAGCAGCTCACTAGCGGGAGGACTCGAGACCTACAATGAGCAGTTCTTC. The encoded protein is CASSSLAGGLETYNEQFF.

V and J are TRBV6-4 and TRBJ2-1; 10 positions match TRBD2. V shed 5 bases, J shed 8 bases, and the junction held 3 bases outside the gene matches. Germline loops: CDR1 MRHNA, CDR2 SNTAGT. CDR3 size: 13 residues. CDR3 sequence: CASSWTSGDEQFF. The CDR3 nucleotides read TGTGCCAGCAGTTGGACTAGCGGAGATGAGCAGTTCTTC.

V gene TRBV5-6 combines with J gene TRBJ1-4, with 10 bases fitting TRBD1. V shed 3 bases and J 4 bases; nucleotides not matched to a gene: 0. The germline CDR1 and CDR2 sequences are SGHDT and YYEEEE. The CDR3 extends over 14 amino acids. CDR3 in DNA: TGTGCCAGCAGCTGGGACAGGGGTAATGAAAAACTGTTTTTT. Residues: CASSWDRGNEKLFF. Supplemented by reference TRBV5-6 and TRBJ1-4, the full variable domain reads DAGVTQSPTHLIKTRGQQVTLRCSPKSGHDTVSWYQQALGQGPQFIFQYYEEEERQRGNFPDRFSGHQFPNYSSELNVNALLLGDSALYLCASSWDRGNEKLFFGSGTQLSVL.

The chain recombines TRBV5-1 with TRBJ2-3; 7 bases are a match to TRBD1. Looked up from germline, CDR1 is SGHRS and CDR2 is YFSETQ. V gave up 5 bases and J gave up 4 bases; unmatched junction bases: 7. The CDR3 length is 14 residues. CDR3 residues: CASRARQGSDTQYF. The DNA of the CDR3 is TGCGCCAGCAGGGCCAGACAGGGCTCAGATACGCAGTATTTT.

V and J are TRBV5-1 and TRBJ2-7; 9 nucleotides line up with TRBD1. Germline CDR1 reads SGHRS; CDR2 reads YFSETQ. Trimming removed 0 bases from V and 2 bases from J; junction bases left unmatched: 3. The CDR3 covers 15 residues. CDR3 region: CASSLGQGEPYEQYF. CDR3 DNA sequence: TGCGCCAGCAGCTTGGGACAGGGGGAACCCTACGAGCAGTACTTC.

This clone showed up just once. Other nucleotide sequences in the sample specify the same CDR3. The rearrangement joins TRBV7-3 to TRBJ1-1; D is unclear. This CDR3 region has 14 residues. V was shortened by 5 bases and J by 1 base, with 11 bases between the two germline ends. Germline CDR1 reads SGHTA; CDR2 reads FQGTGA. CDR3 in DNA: TGTGCCAGCAGCCCCTCCGGGTCGAACACTGAAGCTTTCTTT. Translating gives CASSPSGSNTEAFF. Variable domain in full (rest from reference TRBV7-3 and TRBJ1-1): GAGVSQTPSNKVTEKGKYVELRCDPISGHTALYWYRQSLGQGPEFLIYFQGTGAADDSGLPNDRFFAVRPEGSVSTLKIQRTERGDSAVYLCASSPSGSNTEAFFGQGTRLTVV.